This T cell receptor (beta chain) was documented in a study of blood T cell repertoires in COVID-19. Study in general: Sites in the United States, Italy and Spain provided acute and convalescent COVID-19 samples. From T cells, B-cell-depleted T cells, or PBMCs came the material, which was cDNA or gDNA.

The CDR3 is 14 residues long. The germline V gene has CDR1 SGDLS and CDR2 YYNGEE. Deletions cut 1 base from V and 7 bases from J, with 11 bases between. Using immunoSEQ multiplex PCR, the repertoire was profiled, and TCRdb retains in-frame clones only, with some absent. The table shows fewer than 250,000 clones, with around nine tenths occurring only once. The V gene is TRBV9, the J gene TRBJ2-2; D is perhaps TRBD2 (5 bases). Source material: peripheral blood. The receptor's source is a middle-aged man with acute or convalescent COVID-19. CDR3 nucleotide sequence: TGTGCCAGCAGCGTACAGTGGACTTTCGGGGAGCTGTTTTTT. Residues: CASSVQWTFGELFF.